This T cell receptor beta chain was obtained from a study of OX40 agonist ivuxolimab in advanced cancers. Across the whole study: The patients received agonistic anti-OX40 (CD134) antibody ivuxolimab. Study results and caveats: Relative to CD4+, CD8+ T cells held more expanded clones on average.

Peripheral blood came from all dose cohorts at three timepoints. Clones were sequenced by immunoSEQ multiplex PCR, and TCRdb holds only the in-frame ones, with some missing. The sample comprises 55,000 to 65,000 clones, 85% to 90% of which are singletons, and roughly 0.34% rests with the top ten. With respect to this clone: The antigen remains unidentified.

This receptor was identified in an adult with an advanced solid tumor such as melanoma, head and neck, liver or kidney cancer. Sequenced here: CD4+ or CD8+ T cells sorted from blood, sampled in a trial of the OX40 agonist ivuxolimab.

CDR3 sequence: CVSGTPETQYF. CDR3 nucleotides: TGCGTTTCCGGGACCCCAGAGACCCAGTACTTC. The chain links TRBV20-1 to TRBJ2-5; D is tentatively TRBD1 or TRBD2 (5 bases each). CDR3 length equals 11 residues. Germline V gene sequence: CDR1 DFQATT, CDR2 SNEGSKA (reference sequence).